The sequence of this T cell receptor beta chain was determined in a study of cytomegalovirus exposure and HLA in healthy donors. The V and J ends lost 7 bases and 3 bases, in that order; junction bases with no gene match: 9. CDR1 is SGHTA and CDR2 is FQGNSA in the germline V gene. The CDR3 is 15 residues long. Each of the donors was a healthy bone marrow donor. Study-level points and caveats: The classifier was said to identify cytomegalovirus status with high specificity and sensitivity. Later on, an analysis found that several of the most significant clusters appeared to be linked to common viral pathogens, which included parvovirus B19.

Use of 60 Vbeta and 13 Jbeta primers characterized the PCR. Only in-frame clones appear in the TCRdb table, and some are missing; sequencing was by immunoSEQ multiplex PCR. The sample yields approximately 130,000 clones, around three fifths seen once. A remark on this clone: The antigen remains undetermined.

The sequence derives from a woman aged 40 to 50 in good health and CMV-seronegative. Sequences were obtained from PBMCs. The chain recombines TRBV7-2 with TRBJ1-5, with 7 bases fitting TRBD1. DNA of the CDR3: TGTGCCAGCATAAAGGAGGGGGCTTCCAATCAGCCCCAGCATTTT. Its translation: CASIKEGASNQPQHF.